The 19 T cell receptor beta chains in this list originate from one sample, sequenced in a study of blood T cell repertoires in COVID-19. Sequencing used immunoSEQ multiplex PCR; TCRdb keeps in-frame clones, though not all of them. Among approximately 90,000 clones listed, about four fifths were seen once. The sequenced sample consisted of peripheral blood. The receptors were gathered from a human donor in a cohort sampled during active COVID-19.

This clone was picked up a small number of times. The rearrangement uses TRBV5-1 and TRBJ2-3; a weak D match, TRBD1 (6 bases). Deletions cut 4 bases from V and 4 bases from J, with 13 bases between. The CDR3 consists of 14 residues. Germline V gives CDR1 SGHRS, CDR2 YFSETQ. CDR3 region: CASSLGAPPDTQYF. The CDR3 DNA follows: TGCGCCAGCAGCCTGGGGGCCCCCCCAGATACGCAGTATTTT.

CDR3 sequence (DNA): TGCGCCAGCAGCTTGGGGTCGGGATCCCCCACAGATACGCAGTATTTT. Translating gives CASSLGSGSPTDTQYF. This rearrangement joins TRBV5-1 to TRBJ2-3; TRBD2 is a possible D gene (5 bases). The CDR3 contains 16 residues. Trimming took 0 bases from V and 2 from J, leaving 13 bases between them. Germline values: CDR1 SGHRS, CDR2 YFSETQ.

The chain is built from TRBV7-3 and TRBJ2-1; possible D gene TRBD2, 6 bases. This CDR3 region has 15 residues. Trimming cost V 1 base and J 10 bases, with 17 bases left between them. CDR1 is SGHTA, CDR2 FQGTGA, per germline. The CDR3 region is CASSLIDVRGGEQFF. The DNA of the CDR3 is TGTGCCAGCAGCTTAATAGATGTTCGGGGAGGCGAGCAGTTCTTC.

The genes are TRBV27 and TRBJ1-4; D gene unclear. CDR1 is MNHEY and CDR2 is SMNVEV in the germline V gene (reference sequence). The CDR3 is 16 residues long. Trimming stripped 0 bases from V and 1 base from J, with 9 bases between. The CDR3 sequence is CASSLSSDGTNEKLFF. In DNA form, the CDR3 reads TGTGCCAGCAGTTTATCCTCAGATGGAACTAATGAAAAACTGTTTTTT. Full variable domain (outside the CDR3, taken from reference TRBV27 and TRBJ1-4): EAQVTQNPRYLITVTGKKLTVTCSQNMNHEYMSWYRQDPGLGLRQIYYSMNVEVTDKGDVPEGYKVSRKEKRNFPLILESPSPNQTSLYFCASSLSSDGTNEKLFFGSGTQLSVL.

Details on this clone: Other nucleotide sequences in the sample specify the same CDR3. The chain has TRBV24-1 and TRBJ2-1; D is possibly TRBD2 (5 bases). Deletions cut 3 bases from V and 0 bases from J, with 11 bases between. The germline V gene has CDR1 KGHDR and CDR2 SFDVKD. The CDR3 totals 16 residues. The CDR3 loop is CATSDPRVSSYNEQFF. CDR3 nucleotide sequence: TGTGCCACCAGTGATCCGCGGGTGAGCTCCTACAATGAGCAGTTCTTC.

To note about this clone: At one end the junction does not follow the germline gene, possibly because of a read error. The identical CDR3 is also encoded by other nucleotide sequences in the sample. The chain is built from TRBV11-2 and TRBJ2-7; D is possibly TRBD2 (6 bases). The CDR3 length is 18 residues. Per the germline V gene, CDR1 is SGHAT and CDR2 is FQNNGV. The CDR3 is CASSPIKGLNGSSYEQYF. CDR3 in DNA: TGTGCCAGCAGCCCAATAAAGGGCCTCAACGGGAGCTCCTACGAACAGTACTTC. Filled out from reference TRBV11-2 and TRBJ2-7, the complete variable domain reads EAGVAQSPRYKIIEKRQSVAFWCNPISGHATLYWYQQILGQGPKLLIQFQNNGVVDDSQLPKDRFSAERLKGVDSTLKIQPAKLEDSAVYLCASSPIKGLNGSSYEQYFGPGTRLTVT.

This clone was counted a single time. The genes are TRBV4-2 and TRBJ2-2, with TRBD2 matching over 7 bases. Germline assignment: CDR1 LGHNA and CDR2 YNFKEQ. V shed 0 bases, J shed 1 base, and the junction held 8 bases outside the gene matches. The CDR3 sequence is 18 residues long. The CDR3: CASSQDLTTSRNTGELFF. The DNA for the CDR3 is TGTGCCAGCAGCCAAGATCTCACGACTAGCAGGAACACCGGGGAGCTGTTTTTT.

The CDR3 region is CASSSHSGISYEQYF. The CDR3 DNA reads as TGTGCCAGCAGTTCCCATAGCGGGATTTCCTACGAGCAGTACTTC. The chain joins TRBV6-5 to TRBJ2-7; the match to TRBD2 covers 8 bases. Losses at the gene ends were 4 bases for V and 1 base for J; bases not matched to a gene: 6. Germline CDR1 reads MNHEY; CDR2 reads SVGAGI. CDR3 length equals 15 residues.

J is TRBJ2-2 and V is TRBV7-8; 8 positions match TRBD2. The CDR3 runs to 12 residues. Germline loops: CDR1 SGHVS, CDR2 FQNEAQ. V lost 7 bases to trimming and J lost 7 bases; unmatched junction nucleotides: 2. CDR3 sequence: CASTAGGGELFF. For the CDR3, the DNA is TGTGCCAGCACCGCGGGGGGCGGGGAGCTGTTTTTT.

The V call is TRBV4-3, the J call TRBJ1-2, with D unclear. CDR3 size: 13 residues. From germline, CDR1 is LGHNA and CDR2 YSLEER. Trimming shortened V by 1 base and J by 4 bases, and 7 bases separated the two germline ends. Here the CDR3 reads CASSQVLSYGYTF. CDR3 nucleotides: TGCGCCAGCAGCCAAGTCCTCAGCTATGGCTACACCTTC.

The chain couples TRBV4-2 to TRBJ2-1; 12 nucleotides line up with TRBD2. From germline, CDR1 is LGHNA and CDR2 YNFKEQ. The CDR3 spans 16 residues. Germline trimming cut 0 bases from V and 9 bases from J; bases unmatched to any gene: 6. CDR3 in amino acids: CASSQDPLAGGIEQFF. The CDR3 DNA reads TGTGCCAGCAGCCAAGATCCCCTAGCGGGAGGGATTGAGCAGTTCTTC.

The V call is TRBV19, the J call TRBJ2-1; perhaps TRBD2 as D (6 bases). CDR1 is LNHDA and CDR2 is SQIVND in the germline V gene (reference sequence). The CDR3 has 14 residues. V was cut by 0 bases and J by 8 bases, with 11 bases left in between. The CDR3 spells CASSIETPGDEQFF. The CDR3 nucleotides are TGTGCCAGTAGTATAGAAACCCCGGGGGATGAGCAGTTCTTC.

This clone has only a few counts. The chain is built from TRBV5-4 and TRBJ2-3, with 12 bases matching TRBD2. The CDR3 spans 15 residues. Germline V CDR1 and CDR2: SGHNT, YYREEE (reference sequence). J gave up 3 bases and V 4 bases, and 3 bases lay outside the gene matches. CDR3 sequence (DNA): TGTGCCAGCAGCCGGACTAGCGGGACGACAGATACGCAGTATTTT. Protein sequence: CASSRTSGTTDTQYF.

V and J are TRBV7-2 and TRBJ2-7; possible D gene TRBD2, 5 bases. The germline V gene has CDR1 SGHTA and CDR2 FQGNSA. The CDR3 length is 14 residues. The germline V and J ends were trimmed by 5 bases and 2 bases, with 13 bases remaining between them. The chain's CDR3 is CASSPRRETYEQYF. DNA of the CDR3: TGTGCCAGCAGCCCTAGACGGGAAACCTACGAGCAGTACTTC. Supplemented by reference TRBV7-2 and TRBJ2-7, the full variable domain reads GAGVSQSPSNKVTEKGKDVELRCDPISGHTALYWYRQSLGQGLEFLIYFQGNSAPDKSGLPSDRFSAERTGGSVSTLTIQRTQQEDSAVYLCASSPRRETYEQYFGPGTRLTVT.

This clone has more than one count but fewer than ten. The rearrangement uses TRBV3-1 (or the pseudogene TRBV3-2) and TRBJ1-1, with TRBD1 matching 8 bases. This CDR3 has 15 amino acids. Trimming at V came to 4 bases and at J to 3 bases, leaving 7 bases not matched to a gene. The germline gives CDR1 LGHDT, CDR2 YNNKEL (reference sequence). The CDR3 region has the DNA TGTGCCAGCAGCCCAAGACAGGGGACCTACACTGAAGCTTTCTTT. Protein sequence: CASSPRQGTYTEAFF.

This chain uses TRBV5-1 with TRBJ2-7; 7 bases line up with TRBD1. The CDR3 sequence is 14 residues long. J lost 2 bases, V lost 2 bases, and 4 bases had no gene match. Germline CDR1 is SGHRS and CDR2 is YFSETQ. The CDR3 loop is CASSFQGVPYEQYF. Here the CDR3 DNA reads TGCGCCAGCAGCTTCCAGGGGGTTCCCTACGAGCAGTACTTC.

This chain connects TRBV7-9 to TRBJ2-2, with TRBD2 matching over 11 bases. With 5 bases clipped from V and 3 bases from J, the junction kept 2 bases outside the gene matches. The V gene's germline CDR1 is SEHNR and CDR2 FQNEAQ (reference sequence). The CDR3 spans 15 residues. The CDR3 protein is CASSALAGDTGELFF. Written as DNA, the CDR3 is TGTGCCAGCAGCGCACTAGCGGGGGACACCGGGGAGCTGTTTTTT.

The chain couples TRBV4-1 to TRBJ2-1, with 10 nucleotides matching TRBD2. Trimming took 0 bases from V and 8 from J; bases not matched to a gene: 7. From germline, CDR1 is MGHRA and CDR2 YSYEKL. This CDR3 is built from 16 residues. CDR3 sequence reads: CASSQDLAGEVDEQFF. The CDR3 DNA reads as TGCGCCAGCAGCCAAGATCTAGCGGGAGAAGTCGATGAGCAGTTCTTC.

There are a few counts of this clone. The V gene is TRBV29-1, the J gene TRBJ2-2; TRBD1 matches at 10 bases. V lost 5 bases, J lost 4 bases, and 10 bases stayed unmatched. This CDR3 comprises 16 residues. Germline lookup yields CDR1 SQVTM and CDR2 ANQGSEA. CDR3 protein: CSVQVPGQGSTGELFF. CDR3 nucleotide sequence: TGCAGCGTTCAGGTGCCGGGACAGGGGAGCACCGGGGAGCTGTTTTTT.